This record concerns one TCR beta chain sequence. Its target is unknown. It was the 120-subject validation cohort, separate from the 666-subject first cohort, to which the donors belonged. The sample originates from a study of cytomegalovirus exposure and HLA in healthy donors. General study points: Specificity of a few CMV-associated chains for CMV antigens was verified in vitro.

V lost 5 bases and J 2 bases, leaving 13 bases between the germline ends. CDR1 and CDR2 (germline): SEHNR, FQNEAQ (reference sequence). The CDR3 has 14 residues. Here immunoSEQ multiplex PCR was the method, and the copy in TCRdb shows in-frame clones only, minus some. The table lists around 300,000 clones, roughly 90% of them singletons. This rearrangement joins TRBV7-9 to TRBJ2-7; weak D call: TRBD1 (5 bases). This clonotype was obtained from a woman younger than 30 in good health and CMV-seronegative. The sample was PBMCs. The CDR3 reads CASSQGVYAYEQYF. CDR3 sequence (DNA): TGTGCCAGCAGCCAAGGGGTGTACGCCTACGAGCAGTACTTC.